The 29 T cell receptor beta chains presented below share a single source sample, sequenced in a study of shared T cell receptors in the human thymus. TCRdb keeps only in-frame clones here, not all; method: immunoSEQ multiplex PCR. The sample has about 380,000 clones; 95% are singletons. The material sequenced was thymocytes. The receptor source for this set is a human donor.

The rearrangement joins TRBV7-8 to TRBJ1-5, with TRBD1 matching 7 bases. The CDR3 runs 18 residues. V was clipped by 1 base and J by 2 bases; unmatched bases: 11. Germline V gene data show CDR1 as SGHVS and CDR2 as FQNEAQ. CDR3 loop: CASSLEMEGARGNQPQHF. The CDR3 coding sequence is TGTGCCAGCAGCTTAGAAATGGAGGGGGCAAGGGGCAATCAGCCCCAGCATTTT.

This chain connects TRBV28 to TRBJ2-6; D is undetermined. This CDR3 is built from 15 residues. V was trimmed by 4 bases and J by 1 base, leaving 8 bases between them. In germline, CDR1 is MDHEN, CDR2 SYDVKM. CDR3: CASSYWGSGANVLTF. CDR3 nucleotides: TGTGCCAGCAGTTACTGGGGTTCTGGGGCCAACGTCCTGACTTTC.

The chain joins TRBV18 to TRBJ1-1; D not certain. The V gene's germline CDR1 is KGHSH and CDR2 LQKENI. CDR3 length: 16 amino acids. Trimming removed 3 bases from V and 3 bases from J, with 17 bases in between. This chain's CDR3 is CASSPPARAWDTEAFF. As DNA, the CDR3 is TGTGCCAGCTCACCCCCCGCACGGGCTTGGGACACTGAAGCTTTCTTT.

The sample holds one count of this clone. The rearrangement joins TRBV10-2 to TRBJ2-2; D is undetermined. The CDR3 runs 17 residues. Germline assignment: CDR1 WSHSY and CDR2 SAAADI. V was trimmed by 4 bases and J by 9 bases, leaving 24 bases between them. The CDR3 DNA sequence: TGCGCCAGCAGTGTCGGATCGGACCTGGCTCGGACCCGGGAGCTGTTTTTT. Translated, it gives CASSVGSDLARTRELFF.

This chain joins TRBV5-1 and TRBJ1-4; D might be TRBD1 (6 bases). Germline CDR1 SGHRS, CDR2 YFSETQ. The CDR3 runs 16 residues. Trimming cost V 2 bases and J 0 bases, with 11 bases left between them. CDR3 amino acids: CASSFLGHPTNEKLFF. Here the CDR3 DNA reads TGCGCCAGCAGCTTCCTGGGACACCCAACTAATGAAAAACTGTTTTTT.

The V gene is TRBV28, the J gene TRBJ1-6, with D maybe TRBD1 (5 bases). The CDR3 loop spans 13 amino acids. Germline V gives CDR1 MDHEN, CDR2 SYDVKM. V gave up 5 bases and J gave up 10 bases, with 12 bases separating them. Written as DNA, the CDR3 is TGTGCCAGCAGTATCCAGGGAGGGTCACCCCTCCACTTT. Protein product: CASSIQGGSPLHF.

The V and J genes are TRBV30 and TRBJ2-1, with 15 bases that match TRBD2. The CDR3 length is 14 residues. Germline V gene sequence: CDR1 GTSNPN, CDR2 SVGIG (reference sequence). Trimming took 3 bases from V and 6 from J; bases not matched to a gene: 0. CDR3 loop: CAWRGLAGGNEQFF. The CDR3 nucleotides are TGTGCCTGGAGGGGACTAGCGGGAGGCAATGAGCAGTTCTTC. The full variable domain, with the rest looked up from reference TRBV30 and TRBJ2-1, is SQTIHQWPATLVQPVGSPLSLECTVEGTSNPNLYWYRQAAGRGLQLLFYSVGIGQISSEVPQNLSASRPQDRQFILSSKKLLLSDSGFYLCAWRGLAGGNEQFFGPGTRLTVL.

The genes are TRBV14 and TRBJ2-7; no definite D call. The V end was cut by 3 bases, the J end by 5 bases, with 11 bases between. This CDR3 comprises 13 residues. CDR1 is SGHDN and CDR2 is FVKESK in the germline V gene. CDR3 sequence: CASSQNWEHEQYF. The CDR3 DNA is TGTGCCAGCAGCCAGAACTGGGAACACGAGCAGTACTTC.

The J gene is TRBJ2-7, the V gene TRBV4-2; TRBD2 matches 8 bases. CDR1 is LGHNA and CDR2 is YNFKEQ in the germline V gene. The CDR3 is made up of 18 amino acids. Losses at the gene ends were 0 bases for V and 1 base for J; bases not matched to a gene: 11. CDR3 bases: TGTGCCAGCAGCCAAGATGACGGTAGCGGGATACAATCCTACGAGCAGTACTTC. Protein: CASSQDDGSGIQSYEQYF.

This clone has just a few counts. V gene TRBV5-1 combines with J gene TRBJ1-4; D remains unclear. CDR1 and CDR2 from the germline V gene are SGHRS and YFSETQ. The length of the CDR3 is 16 residues. Trimming left V 3 bases short and J 6 bases short, with 18 bases between. The CDR3 loop reads CASSWAASNGYEKLFF. The CDR3 DNA sequence: TGCGCCAGCAGCTGGGCCGCGTCTAATGGATATGAAAAACTGTTTTTT.

The V and J genes are TRBV7-9 and TRBJ2-3; 13 nucleotides match TRBD2. V shed 2 bases and J 4 bases; nucleotides not matched to a gene: 3. CDR1 SEHNR and CDR2 FQNEAQ come from the germline V gene (reference sequence). The length of the CDR3 is 16 residues. The CDR3 protein is CASSLTLAGGPDTQYF. CDR3 nucleotide sequence: TGTGCCAGCAGCTTAACACTAGCGGGAGGGCCAGATACGCAGTATTTT.

The chain uses TRBV19 and TRBJ2-7, with D tentatively TRBD2 (6 bases). Germline CDR1 reads LNHDA; CDR2 reads SQIVND (reference sequence). Trimming shortened V by 5 bases and J by 6 bases, and 23 bases separated the two germline ends. This CDR3 contains 16 residues. The CDR3 DNA is TGTGCCAGTAGTCGCGGGGTGGCAGGGAAACGTGGCGAGCAGTACTTC. Protein sequence: CASSRGVAGKRGEQYF.

The gene calls are TRBV4-1 and TRBJ1-1, with unresolved D. V was cut by 5 bases and J by 1 base, with 8 bases left in between. CDR3 length equals 13 residues. Germline lookup yields CDR1 MGHRA and CDR2 YSYEKL. CDR3 amino acids: CASSWGGNTEAFF. The CDR3 nucleotides read TGCGCCAGCAGCTGGGGAGGGAACACTGAAGCTTTCTTT.

The chain is built from TRBV5-6 and TRBJ2-7; 10 nucleotides agree with TRBD1. V was pared by 2 bases and J by 7 bases, with 6 bases of the junction left unmatched. The CDR3 has 14 amino acids. Germline values: CDR1 SGHDT, CDR2 YYEEEE. The CDR3 region is CASSFRDRGREQYF. Here the CDR3 DNA reads TGTGCCAGCAGCTTCCGGGACAGGGGACGGGAGCAGTACTTC. The full variable domain, its missing parts supplied by reference TRBV5-6 and TRBJ2-7, is DAGVTQSPTHLIKTRGQQVTLRCSPKSGHDTVSWYQQALGQGPQFIFQYYEEEERQRGNFPDRFSGHQFPNYSSELNVNALLLGDSALYLCASSFRDRGREQYFGPGTRLTVT.

The rearrangement links TRBV28 to TRBJ1-4; D may be TRBD1 (5 bases). Germline V lookup: CDR1 MDHEN, CDR2 SYDVKM. V gave up 6 bases and J gave up 7 bases, with 18 bases separating them. This CDR3 has 15 residues. The CDR3 sequence: CASSNVRAGGEKLFF. The CDR3 DNA reads as TGTGCCAGCAGCAACGTCCGTGCCGGGGGTGAAAAACTGTTTTTT. The whole variable domain, remainder taken from reference TRBV28 and TRBJ1-4, is DVKVTQSSRYLVKRTGEKVFLECVQDMDHENMFWYRQDPGLGLRLIYFSYDVKMKEKGDIPEGYSVSREKKERFSLILESASTNQTSMYLCASSNVRAGGEKLFFGSGTQLSVL.

The genes are TRBV11-2 and TRBJ2-1; 7 bases map to TRBD2. The CDR3 has 16 amino acids. From germline, CDR1 is SGHAT and CDR2 FQNNGV. The ends lost 0 bases at V and 7 bases at J; junction bases unmatched: 9. The CDR3 DNA sequence: TGTGCCAGCAGCTTAGATGGGGGGGAGGATGGGAATGAGCAGTTCTTC. This gives the protein CASSLDGGEDGNEQFF. Together with reference TRBV11-2 and TRBJ2-1, the CDR3 gives the full variable domain: EAGVAQSPRYKIIEKRQSVAFWCNPISGHATLYWYQQILGQGPKLLIQFQNNGVVDDSQLPKDRFSAERLKGVDSTLKIQPAKLEDSAVYLCASSLDGGEDGNEQFFGPGTRLTVL.

This clone has only one observation. The chain has TRBV2 and TRBJ2-3; no clear D gene. The V gene's germline CDR1 is SNHLY and CDR2 FYNNEI. The V and J ends lost 4 bases and 5 bases respectively, with 7 bases between them. This CDR3 has 12 residues. The CDR3 sequence is CASSGIEDTQYF. Here the CDR3 DNA reads TGTGCCAGCAGTGGGATAGAAGATACGCAGTATTTT. Drawing the rest from reference TRBV2 and TRBJ2-3, the complete variable domain is EPEVTQTPSHQVTQMGQEVILRCVPISNHLYFYWYRQILGQKVEFLVSFYNNEISEKSEIFDDQFSVERPDGSNFTLKIRSTKLEDSAMYFCASSGIEDTQYFGPGTRLTVL.

The chain couples TRBV18 to TRBJ1-2; 9 positions match TRBD1. CDR3 size: 15 residues. J gave up 6 bases and V 3 bases, and 8 bases lay outside the gene matches. Germline CDR1 is KGHSH and CDR2 is LQKENI. In DNA, the CDR3 is TGTGCCAGCTCACCGGTTAAACAGGGGGCGCATGGCTACACCTTC. This encodes CASSPVKQGAHGYTF.

The V call is TRBV5-6, the J call TRBJ2-1, with TRBD2 matching 8 bases. Looked up from germline, CDR1 is SGHDT and CDR2 is YYEEEE. The CDR3 has 15 residues. Trimming at V came to 6 bases and at J to 4 bases, leaving 9 bases not matched to a gene. CDR3 protein: CASNVGEREYNEQFF. Written as DNA, the CDR3 is TGTGCCAGCAACGTCGGGGAGCGGGAGTACAATGAGCAGTTCTTC.

This clone was observed once. V and J are TRBV7-6 and TRBJ2-2; D is unclear. Germline CDR1 SGHVS, CDR2 FNYEAQ. V lost 1 base and J lost 6, with 9 bases in between. This CDR3 is built from 14 residues. CDR3 nucleotides: TGTGCCAGCAGCTTAGATAAGCACCCCGGGGAGCTGTTTTTT. The encoded protein is CASSLDKHPGELFF. Complete variable domain (other parts from reference TRBV7-6 and TRBJ2-2): GAGVSQSPRYKVTKRGQDVALRCDPISGHVSLYWYRQALGQGPEFLTYFNYEAQQDKSGLPNDRFSAERPEGSISTLTIQRTEQRDSAMYRCASSLDKHPGELFFGEGSRLTVL.

This rearrangement joins TRBV11-3 to TRBJ2-2, with D uncertain. This CDR3 is 17 amino acids long. Per the germline V gene, CDR1 is SGHNT and CDR2 is YENEEA. Deletions cut 0 bases from V and 0 bases from J, with 11 bases between. CDR3 coding DNA: TGTGCCAGCAGCTTAGACCGGTTGAAGGCGAACACCGGGGAGCTGTTTTTT. It yields the protein CASSLDRLKANTGELFF.

This chain joins TRBV28 and TRBJ2-5; D is perhaps TRBD2 (5 bases). Germline V CDR1 and CDR2: MDHEN, SYDVKM. The CDR3 loop spans 13 amino acids. V lost 2 bases and J 7 bases, leaving 11 bases between the germline ends. CDR3 coding DNA: TGTGCCAGCAGTTTAGAGCGGCGTGGGACCCAGTACTTC. It translates to CASSLERRGTQYF.

The chain has TRBV2 and TRBJ1-2, with no clear D. The germline V gene encodes CDR1 SNHLY and CDR2 FYNNEI. Trimming cost V 7 bases and J 14 bases, with 14 bases left between them. There are 10 residues in the CDR3. For the CDR3, the DNA is TGTGCCAGCATTCGCCAGGAGGGAACCTTC. Its translation: CASIRQEGTF.

J is TRBJ1-4 and V is TRBV10-3, with 12 bases that match TRBD1. With V trimmed by 3 bases and J by 3 bases, 5 bases remained unmatched. The CDR3 is 17 residues long. Germline lookup yields CDR1 ENHRY and CDR2 SYGVKD. This CDR3 reads CAISDRDRGPANEKLFF. For the CDR3, the DNA is TGTGCCATCAGTGACCGGGACAGGGGGCCGGCTAATGAAAAACTGTTTTTT.

This chain joins TRBV6-5 and TRBJ1-1; the match to TRBD1 covers 9 bases. Germline assignment: CDR1 MNHEY and CDR2 SVGAGI. Trimming took 4 bases from V and 4 from J; bases not matched to a gene: 7. This CDR3 contains 15 residues. The CDR3 DNA follows: TGTGCCAGCAGTTTCACAGGGGGCGCAGGCACTGAAGCTTTCTTT. Translated: CASSFTGGAGTEAFF.

V gene TRBV6-1 combines with J gene TRBJ2-7; TRBD1 matches 12 bases. Germline CDR1 MNHNS, CDR2 SASEGT. The junction had 14 bases not matched to a gene; V was cut back by 4 bases and J by 1 base. The length of the CDR3 is 19 residues. In DNA form, the CDR3 reads TGTGCCAGCAGTGGGAGGGGACAGGGGGCCCCGATGTGGTCCTACGAGCAGTACTTC. It codes for CASSGRGQGAPMWSYEQYF.

This chain joins TRBV11-2 and TRBJ2-1; no definite D call. Trimming shortened V by 3 bases and J by 7 bases, and 7 bases separated the two germline ends. The germline gives CDR1 SGHAT, CDR2 FQNNGV. The CDR3 totals 12 residues. The chain's CDR3 is CASSFWGNEQFF. DNA of the CDR3: TGTGCCAGCAGCTTTTGGGGAAATGAGCAGTTCTTC.

V and J are TRBV6-1 and TRBJ2-6; D gene unclear. Per the germline V gene, CDR1 is MNHNS and CDR2 is SASEGT. The ends were cut back, 1 base at V and 0 bases at J, with 13 bases in the middle. The CDR3 length is 18 residues. The CDR3 sequence: CASSEVRDARSGANVLTF. The CDR3 nucleotides read TGTGCCAGCAGTGAAGTAAGGGATGCGCGCTCTGGGGCCAACGTCCTGACTTTC.

The J gene is TRBJ2-7, the V gene TRBV28, with 7 bases that match TRBD1. Losses at the gene ends were 6 bases for V and 2 bases for J; bases not matched to a gene: 7. The CDR3 runs to 14 residues. From germline, CDR1 is MDHEN and CDR2 SYDVKM. The CDR3 coding sequence is TGTGCCAGCAGCGAAGGACAGGTCGCCTACGAGCAGTACTTC. Translation: CASSEGQVAYEQYF.